These 20 T cell receptor beta chains were all obtained from the same sample, sequenced in a study of graft-versus-host responses after intestinal transplantation. The protocol was immunoSEQ multiplex PCR, while the TCRdb copy is restricted to in-frame clones and leaves out a portion. Of about 97,000 clones in the sample, about 93% were seen once. The sample was PBMCs, taken 450 to 460 days after intestinal transplant. The receptor source for this set is a human patient who received an intestinal transplant, so some T cells may come from the graft donor.

V and J are TRBV29-1 and TRBJ1-2, with D unresolved. The germline V and J ends were trimmed by 3 bases and 0 bases, with 8 bases remaining between them. CDR3 length: 13 amino acids. CDR1 and CDR2 (germline): SQVTM, ANQGSEA. CDR3 sequence reads: CSVEGQPNYGYTF. CDR3 DNA sequence: TGCAGCGTTGAGGGCCAACCTAACTATGGCTACACCTTC.

The J gene is TRBJ2-7, the V gene TRBV5-4, with D possibly being TRBD2 (5 bases). The CDR3 has 17 residues. With 0 bases removed from V and 7 bases from J, the gap between germline ends came to 23 bases. Germline V lookup: CDR1 SGHNT, CDR2 YYREEE (reference sequence). The CDR3 nucleotides are TGTGCCAGCAGCTTGGCCGGGCTAGCCCCCCCTCGGGGTGAGCAGTACTTC. Translation gives CASSLAGLAPPRGEQYF.

This chain links TRBV6-1 with TRBJ1-2; D may be TRBD1 (5 bases). V lost 8 bases to trimming and J lost 5 bases, with 12 bases between them. Germline loops: CDR1 MNHNS, CDR2 SASEGT. The CDR3 has 12 amino acids. CDR3 region: CASLRGGYGYTF. The DNA for the CDR3 is TGTGCCAGCCTACGGGGCGGGTATGGCTACACCTTC.

The J gene is TRBJ2-7, the V gene TRBV5-1; no reliable D call. Looked up from germline, CDR1 is SGHRS and CDR2 is YFSETQ. This CDR3 is 14 amino acids long. Trimming cost V 0 bases and J 5 bases, with 12 bases left between them. The CDR3 region is CASSLGGGIHEQYF. CDR3 DNA: TGCGCCAGCAGCTTGGGTGGTGGTATCCACGAGCAGTACTTC.

The CDR3 bases are TGTGCCAGCAGCCGTCCTTACAGGGGGCTCTACGAGCAGTACTTC. This translates into CASSRPYRGLYEQYF. V is TRBV11-2 and J is TRBJ2-7, with 9 nucleotides matching TRBD1. This CDR3 has 15 residues. J lost 3 bases, V lost 5 bases, and 8 bases had no gene match. The V gene's germline CDR1 is SGHAT and CDR2 FQNNGV.

This clone was detected once. This rearrangement joins TRBV5-1 to TRBJ2-1; tentatively, D is TRBD1 (6 bases). Germline CDR1 reads SGHRS; CDR2 reads YFSETQ. CDR3 length: 15 amino acids. V was shortened by 5 bases and J by 4 bases, with 16 bases between the two germline ends. In DNA form, the CDR3 reads TGCGCCAGCAGACAAACATTAGGGGGATACAATGAGCAGTTCTTC. Its translation: CASRQTLGGYNEQFF.

Remarks on this clone: Other DNA sequences of this sample code for an identical CDR3. J is TRBJ2-3 and V is TRBV6-4; 7 nucleotides agree with TRBD2. V trimming: 0 bases; J trimming: 1 base; junction bases outside the gene matches: 1. From germline, CDR1 is MRHNA and CDR2 SNTAGT. The CDR3 covers 15 residues. The CDR3 region is CASSDSSGGTDTQYF. The CDR3 DNA reads as TGTGCCAGCAGTGACTCGAGCGGGGGCACAGATACGCAGTATTTT.

The rearrangement joins TRBV4-2 to TRBJ1-4; D might be TRBD1 (5 bases). The CDR3 is made up of 13 amino acids. V dropped 4 bases and J dropped 6 bases, with 9 bases sitting between them. From germline, CDR1 is LGHNA and CDR2 YNFKEQ. The CDR3 protein is CASSRQSDEKLFF. As DNA, the CDR3 is TGTGCCAGCAGCCGACAGTCGGATGAAAAACTGTTTTTT.

V gene TRBV2 combines with J gene TRBJ2-3; 11 nucleotides match TRBD2. The CDR3 has 14 amino acids. Trimming cost V 9 bases and J 4 bases; bases outside gene matches: 6. Germline V CDR1 and CDR2: SNHLY, FYNNEI. This chain's CDR3 is CASTTSGVSDTQYF. The CDR3 DNA follows: TGTGCCAGTACGACTAGCGGGGTCTCAGATACGCAGTATTTT.

Of note for this clone: One end of the junction fails to match germline, which may point to a read error. The chain has TRBV27 and TRBJ1-4; D gene unclear. This CDR3 has 13 residues. Germline-derived CDR1 and CDR2 are MNHEY and SMNVEV (reference sequence). The CDR3 spells CASSARGNEELFF. CDR3 nucleotide sequence: TGTGCCAGCAGTGCCAGAGGTAATGAAGAACTGTTTTTT.

The chain uses TRBV10-3 and TRBJ2-7; 7 positions match TRBD2. V shed 4 bases and J 0 bases; nucleotides not matched to a gene: 12. Germline lookup yields CDR1 ENHRY and CDR2 SYGVKD. The CDR3 totals 17 residues. CDR3: CAISGTGLVGFSYEQYF. CDR3 in DNA: TGTGCCATCAGTGGTACCGGACTAGTAGGGTTCTCCTACGAGCAGTACTTC.

This chain uses TRBV4-2 with TRBJ2-7; 13 bases are shared with TRBD2. J lost 2 bases, V lost 0 bases, and 7 bases had no gene match. Germline CDR1 LGHNA, CDR2 YNFKEQ. The length of the CDR3 is 18 residues. The CDR3 protein is CASSQDRLAGGITYEQYF. The CDR3, as DNA: TGTGCCAGCAGCCAAGATCGACTAGCGGGGGGCATCACCTACGAGCAGTACTTC.

This chain joins TRBV27 and TRBJ1-6; weak D call: TRBD1 (5 bases). Trimming took 5 bases from V and 9 from J, leaving 20 bases between them. This CDR3 is 16 amino acids long. Germline V gives CDR1 MNHEY, CDR2 SMNVEV (reference sequence). CDR3 DNA sequence: TGTGCCAGCAGTCCCCCGGGGGGGTCTGGTAGTTCACCCCTCCACTTT. Residues: CASSPPGGSGSSPLHF.

The chain combines TRBV5-1 with TRBJ1-2, with 9 bases matching TRBD1. The CDR3 has 14 residues. Per the germline V gene, CDR1 is SGHRS and CDR2 is YFSETQ. Trimming at V came to 2 bases and at J to 8 bases, leaving 7 bases not matched to a gene. CDR3 nucleotides: TGCGCCAGCAGCTTAGGGACAGGGACGGGAGGCTACACCTTC. Its protein product is CASSLGTGTGGYTF. The variable domain in full, completed from reference TRBV5-1 and TRBJ1-2, reads KAGVTQTPRYLIKTRGQQVTLSCSPISGHRSVSWYQQTPGQGLQFLFEYFSETQRNKGNFPGRFSGRQFSNSRSEMNVSTLELGDSALYLCASSLGTGTGGYTFGSGTRLTVV.

CDR3 bases: TGCGCCAGCAGCCAAGTATCGGCCTTATCTGGCTACACCTTC. This gives the protein CASSQVSALSGYTF. V and J are TRBV4-1 and TRBJ1-2, with D hard to call. Germline CDR1 reads MGHRA; CDR2 reads YSYEKL. The CDR3 covers 14 residues. Trimming took off 1 base at V and 7 bases at J, with 13 bases between the two ends.

In this sample, this clone turned up once. The chain employs TRBV13 and TRBJ2-4; D could derive from TRBD1 or TRBD2 (5 bases each). Germline CDR1 is PRHDT and CDR2 is FYEKMQ (reference sequence). The CDR3 length is 19 residues. Deletions cut 5 bases from V and 0 bases from J, with 23 bases between. CDR3 bases: TGTGCCAGCAGCCCAGACGGGACCGCTAAACCTCTAGCCAAAAACATTCAGTACTTC. Its translation is CASSPDGTAKPLAKNIQYF.

The gene calls are TRBV19 and TRBJ1-1; possible D gene TRBD1, 5 bases. This CDR3 comprises 13 residues. V lost 3 bases and J 1 base, leaving 6 bases between the germline ends. Germline CDR1 is LNHDA and CDR2 is SQIVND (reference sequence). The DNA of the CDR3 is TGTGCCAGTAGTATCCAGGGGAACACTGAAGCTTTCTTT. Its protein is CASSIQGNTEAFF. The full variable domain, rest sourced from reference TRBV19 and TRBJ1-1, is DGGITQSPKYLFRKEGQNVTLSCEQNLNHDAMYWYRQDPGQGLRLIYYSQIVNDFQKGDIAEGYSVSREKKESFPLTVTSAQKNPTAFYLCASSIQGNTEAFFGQGTRLTVV.

J is TRBJ2-3 and V is TRBV29-1, with D perhaps assigned TRBD1 or TRBD2 (5 bases each). This CDR3 comprises 11 residues. Germline V CDR1 and CDR2: SQVTM, ANQGSEA. With 7 bases removed from V and 5 bases from J, the gap between germline ends came to 10 bases. The DNA for the CDR3 is TGCAGCGCTGGGACGGGAGATACGCAGTATTTT. Translating it yields CSAGTGDTQYF.

The chain links TRBV15 to TRBJ1-4; weak D call: TRBD1 (5 bases). Germline CDR1 and CDR2: LNHNV and YYDKDF (reference sequence). V was shortened by 0 bases and J by 6 bases, with 14 bases between the two germline ends. The CDR3 consists of 16 residues. CDR3 protein: CATSREFWGGDEKLFF. CDR3 DNA: TGTGCCACCAGCAGAGAGTTTTGGGGCGGGGATGAAAAACTGTTTTTT. Variable domain in full (rest from reference TRBV15 and TRBJ1-4): DAMVIQNPRYQVTQFGKPVTLSCSQTLNHNVMYWYQQKSSQAPKLLFHYYDKDFNNEADTPDNFQSRRPNTSFCFLDIRSPGLGDTAMYLCATSREFWGGDEKLFFGSGTQLSVL.

The V call is TRBV11-2, the J call TRBJ1-1; a weak D match, TRBD1 (5 bases). V lost 1 base and J lost 5, with 11 bases in between. The CDR3 sequence is 14 residues long. Germline assignment: CDR1 SGHAT and CDR2 FQNNGV. Here the CDR3 DNA reads TGTGCCAGCAGCTTAGTTCGGGGGAGAACTGAAGCTTTCTTT. Amino acid sequence: CASSLVRGRTEAFF.